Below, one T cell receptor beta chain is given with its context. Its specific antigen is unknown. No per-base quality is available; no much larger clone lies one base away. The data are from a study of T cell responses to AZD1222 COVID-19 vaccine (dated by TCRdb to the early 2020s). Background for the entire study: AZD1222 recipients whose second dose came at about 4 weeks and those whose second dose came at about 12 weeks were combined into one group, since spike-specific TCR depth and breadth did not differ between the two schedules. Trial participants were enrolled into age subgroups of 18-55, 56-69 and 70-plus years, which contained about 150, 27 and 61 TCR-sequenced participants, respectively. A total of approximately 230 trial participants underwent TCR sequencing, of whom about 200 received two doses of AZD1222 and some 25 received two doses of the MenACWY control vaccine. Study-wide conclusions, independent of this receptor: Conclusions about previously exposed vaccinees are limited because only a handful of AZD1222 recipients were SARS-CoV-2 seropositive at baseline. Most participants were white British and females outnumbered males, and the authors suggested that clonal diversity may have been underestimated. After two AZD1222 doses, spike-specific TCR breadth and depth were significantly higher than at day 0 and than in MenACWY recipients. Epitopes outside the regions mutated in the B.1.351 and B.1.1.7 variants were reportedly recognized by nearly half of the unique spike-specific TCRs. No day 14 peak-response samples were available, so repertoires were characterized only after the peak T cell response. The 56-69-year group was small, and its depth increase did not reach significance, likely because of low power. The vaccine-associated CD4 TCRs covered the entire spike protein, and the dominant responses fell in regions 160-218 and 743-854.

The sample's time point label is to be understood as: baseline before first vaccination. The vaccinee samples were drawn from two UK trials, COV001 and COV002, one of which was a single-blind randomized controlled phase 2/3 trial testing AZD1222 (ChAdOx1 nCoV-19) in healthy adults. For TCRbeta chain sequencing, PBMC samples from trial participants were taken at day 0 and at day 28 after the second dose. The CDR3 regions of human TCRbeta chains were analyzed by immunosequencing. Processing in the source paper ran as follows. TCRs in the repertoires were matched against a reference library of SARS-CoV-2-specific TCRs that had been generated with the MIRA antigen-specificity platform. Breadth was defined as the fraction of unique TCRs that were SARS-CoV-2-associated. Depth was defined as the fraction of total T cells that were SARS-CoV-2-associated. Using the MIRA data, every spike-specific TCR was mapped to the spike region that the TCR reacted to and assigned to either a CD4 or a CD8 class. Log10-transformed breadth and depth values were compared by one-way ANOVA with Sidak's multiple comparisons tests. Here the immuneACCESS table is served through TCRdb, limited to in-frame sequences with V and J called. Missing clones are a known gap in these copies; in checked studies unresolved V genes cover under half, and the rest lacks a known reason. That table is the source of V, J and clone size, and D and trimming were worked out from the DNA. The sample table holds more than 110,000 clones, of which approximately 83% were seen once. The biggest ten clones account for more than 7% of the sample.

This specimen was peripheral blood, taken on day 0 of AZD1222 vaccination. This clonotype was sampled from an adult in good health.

The sequenced DNA: TGCGCCAGCAGCTTTGCGGGAGCGGGCACAGATACGCAGTATTTT. It translates as CASSFAGAGTDTQYF. The rearrangement joined TRBV5-1 to TRBJ2-3; TRBD2 aligns with 7 central bases. For this chain, trimming is 2 bases at the V end and 1 base at the J end, and the number of junction bases without a gene match is 4. The CDR3 starts with the cysteine, ends with the phenylalanine, and has 15 residues. The retained sequence is limited to the CDR3, 45 bases, with the frame set at the first base. The CDR1 and CDR2 encoded by the germline V gene are SGHRS and YFSETQ.